This record concerns one T cell receptor (beta chain) sequence. Its antigen is not identified. cDNA reverse transcribed from extracted RNA served as the sequencing template. TCRdb keeps only in-frame clones here, not all; method: immunoSEQ multiplex PCR. Seen here are approximately 170,000 clones, roughly three fifths observed once, and the top ten hold 0.65% to 0.7%. These data belong to a study of CD8+ T cells in alopecia areata. Across the study: The tofacitinib course ran for 6 to 18 months and was followed by 6 months off drug. Treated patients received severity scores based on the percentage of scalp area affected.

Described treatment: oral pan-JAK inhibitor, 5-10 mg twice daily. Study-level points and caveats: Among the top 100, expanded CD8+ clones, as well as scalp clonality, were significantly decreased by tofacitinib. It was observed that many expanded lesional clones persisted in scalp and blood during tofacitinib.

CDR1 SQVTM and CDR2 ANQGSEA come from the germline V gene. This CDR3 is built from 14 residues. Trimming shortened V by 7 bases and J by 4 bases, and 17 bases separated the two germline ends. The receptor was isolated from a human donor with alopecia areata. The sequencing here drew on CD4+ T cells sorted from blood, taken at week 4, from a patient treated with tofacitinib. The V call is TRBV29-1, the J call TRBJ2-1; D is ambiguous. CDR3 in amino acids: CSASQSSIYNEQFF. CDR3 coding DNA: TGCAGCGCCAGCCAGTCGTCAATATACAATGAGCAGTTCTTC.